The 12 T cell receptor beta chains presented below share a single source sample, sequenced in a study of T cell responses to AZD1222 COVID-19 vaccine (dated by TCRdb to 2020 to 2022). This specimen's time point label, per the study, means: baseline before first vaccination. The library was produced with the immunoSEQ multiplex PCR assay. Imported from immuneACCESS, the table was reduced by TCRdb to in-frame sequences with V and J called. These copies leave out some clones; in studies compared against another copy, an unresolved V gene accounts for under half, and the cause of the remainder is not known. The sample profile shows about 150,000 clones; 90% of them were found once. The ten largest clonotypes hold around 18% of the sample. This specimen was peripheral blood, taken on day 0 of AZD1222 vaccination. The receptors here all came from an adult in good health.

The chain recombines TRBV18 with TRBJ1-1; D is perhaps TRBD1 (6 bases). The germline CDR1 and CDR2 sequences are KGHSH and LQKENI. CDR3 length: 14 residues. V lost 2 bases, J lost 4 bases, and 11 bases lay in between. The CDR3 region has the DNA TGTGCCAGCTCACCAAAGGGGGAGGTCACTGAAGCTTTCTTT. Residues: CASSPKGEVTEAFF. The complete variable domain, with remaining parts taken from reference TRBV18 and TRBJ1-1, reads NAGVMQNPRHLVRRRGQEARLRCSPMKGHSHVYWYRQLPEEGLKFMVYLQKENIIDESGMPKERFSAEFPKEGPSILRIQQVVRGDSAAYFCASSPKGEVTEAFFGQGTRLTVV.

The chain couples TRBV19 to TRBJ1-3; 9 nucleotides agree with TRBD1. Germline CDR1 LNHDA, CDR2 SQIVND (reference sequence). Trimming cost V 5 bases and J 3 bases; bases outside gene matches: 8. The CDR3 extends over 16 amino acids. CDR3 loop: CASSLNTGGFGNTIYF. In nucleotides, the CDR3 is TGTGCCAGTAGTTTGAACACAGGGGGCTTTGGAAACACCATATATTTT.

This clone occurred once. CDR3 sequence reads: CASSLNDNSGNTIYF. The CDR3, as DNA: TGCGCCAGCAGCTTGAATGACAACTCTGGAAACACCATATATTTT. The chain joins TRBV5-1 to TRBJ1-3; D gene uncertain. This CDR3 has 15 residues. Per germline, CDR1 SGHRS and CDR2 YFSETQ. Trimming removed 1 base at V and 0 bases at J, with 8 bases between.

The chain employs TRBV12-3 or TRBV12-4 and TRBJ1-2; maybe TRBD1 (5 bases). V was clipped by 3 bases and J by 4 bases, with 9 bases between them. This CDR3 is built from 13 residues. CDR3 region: CASSFRTPYGYTF. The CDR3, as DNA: TGTGCCAGCAGTTTTAGGACACCCTATGGCTACACCTTC.

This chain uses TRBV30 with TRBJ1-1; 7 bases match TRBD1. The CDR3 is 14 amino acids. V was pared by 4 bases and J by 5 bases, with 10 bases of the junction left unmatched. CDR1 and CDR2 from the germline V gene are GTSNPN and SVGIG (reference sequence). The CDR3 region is CAWIYRGLRTEAFF. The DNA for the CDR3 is TGTGCCTGGATTTATAGGGGGCTTAGGACTGAAGCTTTCTTT.

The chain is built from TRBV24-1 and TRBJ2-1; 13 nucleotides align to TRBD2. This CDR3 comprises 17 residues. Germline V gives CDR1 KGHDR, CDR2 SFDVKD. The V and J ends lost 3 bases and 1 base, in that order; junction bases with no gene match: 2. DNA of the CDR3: TGTGCCACCAGTGATCCACTAGCGGGAGGGTCCTACAATGAGCAGTTCTTC. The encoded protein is CATSDPLAGGSYNEQFF.

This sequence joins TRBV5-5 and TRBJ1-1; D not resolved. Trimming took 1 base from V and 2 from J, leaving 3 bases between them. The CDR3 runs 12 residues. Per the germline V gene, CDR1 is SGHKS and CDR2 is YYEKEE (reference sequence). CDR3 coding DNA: TGTGCCAGCAGCTTGACCAACACTGAAGCTTTCTTT. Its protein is CASSLTNTEAFF. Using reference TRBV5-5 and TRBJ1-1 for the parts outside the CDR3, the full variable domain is DAGVTQSPTHLIKTRGQQVTLRCSPISGHKSVSWYQQVLGQGPQFIFQYYEKEERGRGNFPDRFSARQFPNYSSELNVNALLLGDSALYLCASSLTNTEAFFGQGTRLTVV.

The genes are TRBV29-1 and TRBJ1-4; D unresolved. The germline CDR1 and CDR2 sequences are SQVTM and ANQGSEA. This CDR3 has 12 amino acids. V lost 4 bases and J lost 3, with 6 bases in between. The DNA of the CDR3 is TGCAGCGTTGTCGGACCTAATGAAAAACTGTTTTTT. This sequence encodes CSVVGPNEKLFF.

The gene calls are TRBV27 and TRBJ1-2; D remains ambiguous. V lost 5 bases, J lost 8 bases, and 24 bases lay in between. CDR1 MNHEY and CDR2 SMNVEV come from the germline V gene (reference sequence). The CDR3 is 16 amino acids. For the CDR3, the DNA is TGTGCCAGCAGTCCCCTCGGGCGGGTAACCCTTGGGGGCTACACCTTC. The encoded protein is CASSPLGRVTLGGYTF.

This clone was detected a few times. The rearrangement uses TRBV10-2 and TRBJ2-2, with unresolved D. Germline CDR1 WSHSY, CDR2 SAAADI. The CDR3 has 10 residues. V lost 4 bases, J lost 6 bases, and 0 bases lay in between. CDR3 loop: CASSAGELFF. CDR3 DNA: TGCGCCAGCAGTGCCGGGGAGCTGTTTTTT.

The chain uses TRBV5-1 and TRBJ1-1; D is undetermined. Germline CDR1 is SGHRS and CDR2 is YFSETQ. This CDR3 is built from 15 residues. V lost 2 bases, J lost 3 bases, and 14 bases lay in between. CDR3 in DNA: TGCGCCAGCAGCTTTGGAAGCGCCTGGGACACTGAAGCTTTCTTT. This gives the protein CASSFGSAWDTEAFF.

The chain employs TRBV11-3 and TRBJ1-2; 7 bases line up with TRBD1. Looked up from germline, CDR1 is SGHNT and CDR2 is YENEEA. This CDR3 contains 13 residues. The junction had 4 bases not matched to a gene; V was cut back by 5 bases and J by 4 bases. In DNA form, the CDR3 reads TGTGCCAGCAGCCCGGACAGGAGCTATGGCTACACCTTC. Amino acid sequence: CASSPDRSYGYTF.